A few counts support the clone carrying this TCR beta chain. Its antigen is not identified. TCRdb reprocessed the reads via MiXCR and lists one record per CDR3 protein. The sample has 10,000 or so distinct CDR3 sequences, about 18% seen once; the top ten hold roughly 1.3%. These data originate in a study of liver allograft versus peripheral blood T cells. Study as a whole: Intrahepatic T cell receptor repertoires from transplanted livers were compared against repertoires in recipients' peripheral blood. Study-wide results and caveats: T cell receptor repertoires inside liver allografts reportedly differed from those in peripheral blood.

Germline V gives CDR1 DFQATT, CDR2 SNEGSKA (reference sequence). V lost 6 bases to trimming and J lost 4 bases, with 12 bases between them. This CDR3 has 13 residues. The sequence was obtained from a human patient who had a liver transplant. The graft donor may have given rise to some T cells. The gene calls are TRBV20-1 and TRBJ2-2; D unresolved. In DNA form, the CDR3 reads TGCAGTGCCAAAGACTGGACCACCGGGGAGCTGTTTTTT. It translates to CSAKDWTTGELFF.